The sequence of this TCR beta chain was determined in a study of OX40 agonist ivuxolimab in advanced cancers. Clones were sequenced by immunoSEQ multiplex PCR, and TCRdb holds only the in-frame ones, with some missing. The repertoire includes some 98,000 clones, more than 85% of them detected once, and around 0.32% sits in the top ten. The germline V gene encodes CDR1 LGHNA and CDR2 YNFKEQ. This CDR3 has 14 amino acids. Trimming took off 5 bases at V and 11 bases at J, with 19 bases between the two ends. Sequenced material: CD4+ or CD8+ T cells sorted from blood, taken in a trial of the OX40 agonist ivuxolimab. This sequence was found in an adult with an advanced solid tumor such as melanoma, head and neck, liver or kidney cancer. The chain uses TRBV4-2 and TRBJ1-5; the D gene is possibly TRBD1 (5 bases). CDR3 coding DNA: TGTGCCAGCAGCTCCCAGGGTTTGGTTTGGACCCAGCATTTT. Its translation: CASSSQGLVWTQHF.